A single sample is the source of the 18 T cell receptor beta chains below, sequenced in a study of OX40 agonist ivuxolimab in advanced cancers. TCRdb keeps only in-frame clones here, not all; method: immunoSEQ multiplex PCR. Of 71,000 or so clones in the sample, around 86% were seen once. This specimen was CD4+ or CD8+ T cells sorted from blood, taken in a trial of the OX40 agonist ivuxolimab. These receptors all come from an adult with an advanced solid tumor such as melanoma, head and neck, liver or kidney cancer.

V usage is TRBV6-4 and J usage is TRBJ2-3; D is ambiguous. The CDR3 is 13 residues long. Germline assignment: CDR1 MRHNA and CDR2 SNTAGT. The germline V and J ends were trimmed by 3 bases and 4 bases, with 8 bases remaining between them. Here the CDR3 reads CASSESDADTQYF. The CDR3 DNA follows: TGTGCCAGCAGTGAATCAGACGCAGATACGCAGTATTTT.

There are a few counts of this clone. This chain joins TRBV5-1 and TRBJ1-2; tentative D call: TRBD1 (6 bases). From germline, CDR1 is SGHRS and CDR2 YFSETQ. The CDR3 length is 13 residues. The V end was cut by 3 bases, the J end by 7 bases, with 13 bases between. The CDR3 DNA is TGCGCCAGCAGCTCCTACCAGGGGCTTGGCTACACCTTC. It encodes CASSSYQGLGYTF.

V and J are TRBV5-6 and TRBJ2-7; 10 nucleotides align to TRBD1. V shed 5 bases and J 3 bases; nucleotides not matched to a gene: 5. This CDR3 is built from 14 residues. The germline gives CDR1 SGHDT, CDR2 YYEEEE. The DNA for the CDR3 is TGTGCCAGCAGGCCGGGACAGGGGAGCTACGAGCAGTACTTC. Its protein is CASRPGQGSYEQYF.

V usage is TRBV6-5 and J usage is TRBJ2-3, with 8 bases identical to TRBD1. This CDR3 contains 16 residues. CDR1 MNHEY and CDR2 SVGAGI come from the germline V gene. With V trimmed by 2 bases and J by 3 bases, 7 bases remained unmatched. CDR3 DNA sequence: TGTGCCAGCAGTTACCCTGCGACAGGGGATACAGATACGCAGTATTTT. Protein: CASSYPATGDTDTQYF.

The V gene is TRBV7-2, the J gene TRBJ1-3; D gene ambiguous. There are 16 residues in the CDR3. Trimming took 2 bases from V and 4 from J, leaving 15 bases between them. Germline V gene sequence: CDR1 SGHTA, CDR2 FQGNSA. CDR3 residues: CASSLSPPTTGNTIYF. The CDR3 region has the DNA TGTGCCAGCAGCTTATCCCCACCGACGACGGGAAACACCATATATTTT.

The chain carries TRBV7-9 and TRBJ1-1; D is possibly TRBD1 (5 bases). The ends were cut back, 4 bases at V and 1 base at J, with 13 bases in the middle. This CDR3 has 15 residues. Per germline, CDR1 SEHNR and CDR2 FQNEAQ (reference sequence). CDR3 sequence (DNA): TGTGCCAGCAGCTCGAGCAGGGTACCGAACACTGAAGCTTTCTTT. Translation: CASSSSRVPNTEAFF. The variable domain in full, completed from reference TRBV7-9 and TRBJ1-1, reads DTGVSQNPRHKITKRGQNVTFRCDPISEHNRLYWYRQTLGQGPEFLTYFQNEAQLEKSRLLSDRFSAERPKGSFSTLEIQRTEQGDSAMYLCASSSSRVPNTEAFFGQGTRLTVV.

The chain carries TRBV28 and TRBJ2-5, with D tentatively TRBD1 (5 bases). Trimming stripped 5 bases from V and 1 base from J, with 11 bases between. CDR1 and CDR2 from the germline V gene are MDHEN and SYDVKM. CDR3 length: 14 amino acids. DNA for the CDR3: TGTGCCAGCAGTGAAACAAGGGGCCAAGAGACCCAGTACTTC. Translating it yields CASSETRGQETQYF. Variable domain in full (rest from reference TRBV28 and TRBJ2-5): DVKVTQSSRYLVKRTGEKVFLECVQDMDHENMFWYRQDPGLGLRLIYFSYDVKMKEKGDIPEGYSVSREKKERFSLILESASTNQTSMYLCASSETRGQETQYFGPGTRLLVL.

To note about this clone: In the same sample, other DNA sequences code for this CDR3. This sequence joins TRBV10-2 and TRBJ1-1, with 7 nucleotides matching TRBD1. The CDR3 extends over 13 amino acids. After removal of 3 bases from V and 5 bases from J, the junction contained 3 bases not matched to a gene. Germline V gene sequence: CDR1 WSHSY, CDR2 SAAADI. The CDR3 region has the DNA TGCGCCAGCAGTGATCAGGGGGAGACTGAAGCTTTCTTT. It encodes CASSDQGETEAFF.

The V call is TRBV11-3, the J call TRBJ2-5, with D tentatively TRBD1 (6 bases). Between the trimmed V and J ends, which lost 4 bases and 5 bases, there was a span of 20 bases. The V gene's germline CDR1 is SGHNT and CDR2 YENEEA. The length of the CDR3 is 16 residues. CDR3 in DNA: TGTGCCAGCAGCTCCCTCACAGGGTCGGGTCTGGAGACCCAGTACTTC. The encoded protein is CASSSLTGSGLETQYF.

The genes are TRBV5-6 and TRBJ2-5; D unresolved. The V gene's germline CDR1 is SGHDT and CDR2 YYEEEE. The V and J ends lost 4 bases and 2 bases respectively, with 6 bases between them. The CDR3 runs 12 residues. The CDR3 is CASSLKQETQYF. The CDR3, as DNA: TGTGCCAGCAGCCTAAAACAAGAGACCCAGTACTTC.

J is TRBJ2-6 and V is TRBV27, with a tentative D call TRBD2 (5 bases). The CDR3 contains 14 residues. Trimming cost V 3 bases and J 5 bases, with 8 bases left between them. Germline values: CDR1 MNHEY, CDR2 SMNVEV (reference sequence). This chain's CDR3 is CASSFGVRANVLTF. CDR3 nucleotides: TGTGCCAGCAGTTTCGGGGTGCGGGCCAACGTCCTGACTTTC.

The rearrangement links TRBV28 to TRBJ1-1; 9 bases match TRBD1. Germline V lookup: CDR1 MDHEN, CDR2 SYDVKM. The CDR3 is 15 residues long. J was trimmed by 7 bases and V by 3 bases; bases with no gene match: 9. For the CDR3, the DNA is TGTGCCAGCAGTTTGCGGGGACAGGGTAAGGGTGAAGCTTTCTTT. Its translation: CASSLRGQGKGEAFF.

The CDR3, as DNA: TGTGCCAGCAATCAGGGGACAGGGGGCAGTAATTCACCCCTCCACTTT. This gives the protein CASNQGTGGSNSPLHF. The chain employs TRBV19 and TRBJ1-6, with 12 bases lining up with TRBD1. CDR1 is LNHDA and CDR2 is SQIVND in the germline V gene (reference sequence). The CDR3 consists of 16 residues. The V gene end was trimmed by 9 bases and the J gene end by 6 bases; junction bases not matched to a gene: 9. Variable domain in full (rest from reference TRBV19 and TRBJ1-6): DGGITQSPKYLFRKEGQNVTLSCEQNLNHDAMYWYRQDPGQGLRLIYYSQIVNDFQKGDIAEGYSVSREKKESFPLTVTSAQKNPTAFYLCASNQGTGGSNSPLHFGNGTRLTVT.

The chain recombines TRBV19 with TRBJ2-1, with 9 bases that match TRBD2. The CDR3 covers 16 residues. In germline, CDR1 is LNHDA, CDR2 SQIVND (reference sequence). The trim removed 2 bases at V and 7 bases at J, leaving 9 bases unmatched. In nucleotides, the CDR3 is TGTGCCAGTAGTATACGGGCGGGAGGGGGGTCGAATGAGCAGTTCTTC. As protein: CASSIRAGGGSNEQFF. Full variable domain (rest looked up from reference TRBV19 and TRBJ2-1): DGGITQSPKYLFRKEGQNVTLSCEQNLNHDAMYWYRQDPGQGLRLIYYSQIVNDFQKGDIAEGYSVSREKKESFPLTVTSAQKNPTAFYLCASSIRAGGGSNEQFFGPGTRLTVL.

The chain uses TRBV7-3 and TRBJ1-1, with 7 bases identical to TRBD1. The CDR3 totals 14 residues. The germline gives CDR1 SGHTA, CDR2 FQGTGA. J was trimmed by 5 bases and V by 2 bases; bases with no gene match: 5. The CDR3 sequence is CASSLGRGSTEAFF. CDR3 bases: TGTGCCAGCAGCTTAGGCAGGGGGAGTACTGAAGCTTTCTTT.

CDR3 sequence (DNA): TGTGCCAGTAGTACGAACTCCGGATTTAATAATTCACCCCTCCACTTT. This sequence encodes CASSTNSGFNNSPLHF. The chain links TRBV19 to TRBJ1-6; unclear D gene. Deletions cut 4 bases from V and 5 bases from J, with 15 bases between. The germline CDR1 and CDR2 sequences are LNHDA and SQIVND (reference sequence). The CDR3 extends over 16 amino acids.

J is TRBJ2-5 and V is TRBV19; 9 bases are shared with TRBD1. This CDR3 is 14 amino acids long. The V and J ends lost 4 bases and 6 bases, in that order; junction bases with no gene match: 6. Looked up from germline, CDR1 is LNHDA and CDR2 is SQIVND (reference sequence). The CDR3, as DNA: TGTGCCAGTAGTAGGACAGGGGCTGGGAAGACCCAGTACTTC. It yields the protein CASSRTGAGKTQYF. The whole variable domain, remainder taken from reference TRBV19 and TRBJ2-5, is DGGITQSPKYLFRKEGQNVTLSCEQNLNHDAMYWYRQDPGQGLRLIYYSQIVNDFQKGDIAEGYSVSREKKESFPLTVTSAQKNPTAFYLCASSRTGAGKTQYFGPGTRLLVL.

This clone was picked up one time. J is TRBJ1-1 and V is TRBV5-1, with D possibly matching TRBD1 (5 bases). Germline CDR1 SGHRS, CDR2 YFSETQ. CDR3 size: 14 residues. Deletions cut 1 base from V and 1 base from J, with 8 bases between. The CDR3 is CASSLRQSNTEAFF. The CDR3 DNA is TGCGCCAGCAGCTTGAGACAGTCGAACACTGAAGCTTTCTTT.